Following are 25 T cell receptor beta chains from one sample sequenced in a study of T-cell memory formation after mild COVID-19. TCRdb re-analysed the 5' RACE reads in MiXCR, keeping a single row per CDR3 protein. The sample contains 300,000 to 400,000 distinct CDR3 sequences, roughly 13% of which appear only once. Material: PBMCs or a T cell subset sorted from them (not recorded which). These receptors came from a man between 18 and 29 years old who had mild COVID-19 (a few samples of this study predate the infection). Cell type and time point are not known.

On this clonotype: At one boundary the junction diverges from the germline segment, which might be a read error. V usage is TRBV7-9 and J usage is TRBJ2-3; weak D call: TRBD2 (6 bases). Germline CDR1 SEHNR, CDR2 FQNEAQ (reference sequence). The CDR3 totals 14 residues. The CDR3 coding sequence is TGTGCCAGCACCCCGGGACTGCACACAGATACGAAGTATTTT. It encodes CASTPGLHTDTKYF.

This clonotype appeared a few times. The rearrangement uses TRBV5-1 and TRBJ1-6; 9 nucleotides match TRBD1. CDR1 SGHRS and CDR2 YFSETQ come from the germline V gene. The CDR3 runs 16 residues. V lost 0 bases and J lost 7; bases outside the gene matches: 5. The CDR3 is CASSLAGTGTNSPLHF. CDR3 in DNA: TGCGCCAGCAGCTTGGCCGGGACAGGGACCAATTCACCCCTCCACTTT. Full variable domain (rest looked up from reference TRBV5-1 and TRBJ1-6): KAGVTQTPRYLIKTRGQQVTLSCSPISGHRSVSWYQQTPGQGLQFLFEYFSETQRNKGNFPGRFSGRQFSNSRSEMNVSTLELGDSALYLCASSLAGTGTNSPLHFGNGTRLTVT.

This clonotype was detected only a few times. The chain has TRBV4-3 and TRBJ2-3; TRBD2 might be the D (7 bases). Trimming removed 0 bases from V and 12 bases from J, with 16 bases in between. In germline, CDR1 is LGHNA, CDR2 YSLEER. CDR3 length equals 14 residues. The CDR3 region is CASSQEGGGPVQYF. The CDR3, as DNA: TGCGCCAGCAGCCAAGAGGGCGGGGGCCCAGTTCAGTATTTT.

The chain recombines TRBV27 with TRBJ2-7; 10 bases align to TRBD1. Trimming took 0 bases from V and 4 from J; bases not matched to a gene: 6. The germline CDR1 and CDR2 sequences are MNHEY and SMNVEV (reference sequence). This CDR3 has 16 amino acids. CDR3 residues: CASSLSSGTGVYEQYV. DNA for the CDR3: TGTGCCAGCAGTTTATCGTCCGGGACAGGGGTGTACGAGCAGTACGTC.

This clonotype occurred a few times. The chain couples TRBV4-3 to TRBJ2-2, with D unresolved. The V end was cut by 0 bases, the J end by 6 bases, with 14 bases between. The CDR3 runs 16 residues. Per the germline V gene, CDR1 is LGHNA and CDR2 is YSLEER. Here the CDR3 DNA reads TGCGCCAGCAGCCAAGATTATTGGGCGCTCGCCGGGGAGCTGTTTTTT. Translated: CASSQDYWALAGELFF.

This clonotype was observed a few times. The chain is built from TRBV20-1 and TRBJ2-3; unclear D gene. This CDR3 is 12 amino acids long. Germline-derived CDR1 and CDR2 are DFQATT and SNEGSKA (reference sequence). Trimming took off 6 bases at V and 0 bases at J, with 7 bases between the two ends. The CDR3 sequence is CSADWSTDTQYF. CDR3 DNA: TGCAGTGCCGACTGGAGCACAGATACGCAGTATTTT.

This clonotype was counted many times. The CDR3 DNA follows: TGCAGCGTTGAAGCAACTAGCGGGGGGGCGAATGAGCAGTTCTTC. Protein: CSVEATSGGANEQFF. The chain has TRBV29-1 and TRBJ2-1; 13 bases map to TRBD2. The CDR3 extends over 15 amino acids. Germline trimming cut 1 base from V and 7 bases from J; bases unmatched to any gene: 4. Germline V gives CDR1 SQVTM, CDR2 ANQGSEA.

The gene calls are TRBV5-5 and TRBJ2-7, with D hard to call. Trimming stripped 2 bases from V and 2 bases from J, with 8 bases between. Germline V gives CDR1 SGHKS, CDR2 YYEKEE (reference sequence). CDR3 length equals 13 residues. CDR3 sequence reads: CASSFAGAYEQYF. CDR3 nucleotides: TGTGCCAGCAGCTTTGCTGGCGCCTACGAGCAGTACTTC.

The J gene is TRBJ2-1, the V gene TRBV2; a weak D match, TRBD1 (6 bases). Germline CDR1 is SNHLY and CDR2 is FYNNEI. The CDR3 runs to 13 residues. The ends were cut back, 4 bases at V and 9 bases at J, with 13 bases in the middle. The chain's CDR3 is CASSAGVNGEQFF. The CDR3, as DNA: TGTGCCAGCAGTGCAGGGGTAAACGGTGAGCAGTTCTTC.

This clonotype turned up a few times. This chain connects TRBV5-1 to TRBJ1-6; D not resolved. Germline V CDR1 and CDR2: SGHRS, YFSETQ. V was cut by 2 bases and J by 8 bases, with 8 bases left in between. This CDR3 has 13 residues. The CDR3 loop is CASSFKLDSPLHF. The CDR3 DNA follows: TGCGCCAGCAGCTTCAAGTTGGATTCACCCCTCCACTTT.

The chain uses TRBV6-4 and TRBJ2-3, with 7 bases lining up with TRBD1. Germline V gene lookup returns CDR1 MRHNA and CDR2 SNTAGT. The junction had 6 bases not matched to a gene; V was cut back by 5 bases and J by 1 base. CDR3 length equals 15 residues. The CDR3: CASSPTGTGTDTQYF. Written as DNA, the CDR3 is TGTGCCAGCAGTCCCACCGGGACAGGCACAGATACGCAGTATTTT.

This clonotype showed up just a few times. The CDR3 region is CASSQEGRGANNEQFF. DNA of the CDR3: TGTGCCAGCAGCCAAGAGGGTCGGGGGGCCAACAATGAGCAGTTCTTC. The V gene is TRBV3-1, the J gene TRBJ2-1; weak D call: TRBD2 (7 bases). Germline loops: CDR1 LGHDT, CDR2 YNNKEL (reference sequence). This CDR3 is 16 amino acids long. V was pared by 0 bases and J by 5 bases, with 14 bases between.

The CDR3 DNA follows: TGTGCCAGCAGCCAAGAAGGGACAGGGTCCACAGATACGCAGTATTTT. Residues: CASSQEGTGSTDTQYF. The chain couples TRBV14 to TRBJ2-3, with 9 nucleotides matching TRBD1. Losses at the gene ends were 0 bases for V and 2 bases for J; bases not matched to a gene: 3. CDR3 length: 16 amino acids. Germline-derived CDR1 and CDR2 are SGHDN and FVKESK.

The CDR3 here is CASSLAGGELFF. CDR3 coding DNA: TGCGCCAGCAGCTTGGCCGGCGGGGAGCTGTTTTTT. The chain combines TRBV5-1 with TRBJ2-2; no firm D call. V was pared by 0 bases and J by 7 bases, with 4 bases between. The CDR3 totals 12 residues. CDR1 SGHRS and CDR2 YFSETQ come from the germline V gene.

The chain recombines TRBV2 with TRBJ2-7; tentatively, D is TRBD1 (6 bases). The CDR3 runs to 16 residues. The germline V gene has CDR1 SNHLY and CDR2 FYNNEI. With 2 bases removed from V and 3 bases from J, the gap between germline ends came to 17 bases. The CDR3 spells CASSEFGGGTDYEQYV. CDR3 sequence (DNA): TGTGCCAGCAGTGAATTTGGGGGCGGCACCGACTACGAGCAGTACGTC.

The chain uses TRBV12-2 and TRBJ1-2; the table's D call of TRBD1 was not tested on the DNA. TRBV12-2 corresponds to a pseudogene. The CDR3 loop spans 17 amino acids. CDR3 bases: TGTGCAAGTCGCTTACTCCAAATTAGCAGGGTCAACTATGGCTACACCTTC. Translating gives CASRLLQISRVNYGYTF.

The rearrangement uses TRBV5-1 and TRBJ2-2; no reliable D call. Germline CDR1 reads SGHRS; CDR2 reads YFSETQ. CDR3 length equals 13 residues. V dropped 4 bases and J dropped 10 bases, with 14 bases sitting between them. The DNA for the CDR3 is TGCGCCAGCAGCACGACTCCTAGGGAGGAGCTGTTTTTT. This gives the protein CASSTTPREELFF.

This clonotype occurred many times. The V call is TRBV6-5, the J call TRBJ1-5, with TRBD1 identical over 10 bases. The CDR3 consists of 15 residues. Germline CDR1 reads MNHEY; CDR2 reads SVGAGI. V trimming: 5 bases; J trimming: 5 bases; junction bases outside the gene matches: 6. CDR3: CASSRDRGGDQPQHF. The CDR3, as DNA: TGTGCCAGCAGTAGGGACAGGGGAGGTGATCAGCCCCAGCATTTT.

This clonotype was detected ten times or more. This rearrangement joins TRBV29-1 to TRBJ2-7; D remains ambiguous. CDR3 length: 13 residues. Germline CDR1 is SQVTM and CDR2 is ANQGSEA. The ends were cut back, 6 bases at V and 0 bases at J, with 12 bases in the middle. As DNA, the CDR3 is TGCAGCGTGAGGACCCACGGCTCCTACGAGCAGTACGTC. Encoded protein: CSVRTHGSYEQYV.

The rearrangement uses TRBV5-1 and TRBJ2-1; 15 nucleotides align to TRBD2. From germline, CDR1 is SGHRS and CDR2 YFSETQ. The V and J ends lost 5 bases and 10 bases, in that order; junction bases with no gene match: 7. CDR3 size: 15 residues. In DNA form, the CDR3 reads TGCGCCAGCAGGGAAGGACTAGCGGGGGGGAACGAGCAGTTCTTC. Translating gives CASREGLAGGNEQFF.

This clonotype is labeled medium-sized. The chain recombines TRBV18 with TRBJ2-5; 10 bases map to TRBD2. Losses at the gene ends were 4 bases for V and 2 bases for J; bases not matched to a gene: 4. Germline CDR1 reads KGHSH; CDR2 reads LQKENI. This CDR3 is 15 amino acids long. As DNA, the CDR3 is TGTGCCAGCTCACGGACTAGCGGAGGACAAGAGACCCAGTACTTC. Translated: CASSRTSGGQETQYF.

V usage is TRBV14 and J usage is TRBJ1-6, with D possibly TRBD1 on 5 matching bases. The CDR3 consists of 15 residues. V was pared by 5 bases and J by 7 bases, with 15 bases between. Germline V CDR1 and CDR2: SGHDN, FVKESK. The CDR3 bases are TGTGCCAGCAGCTTAACCGGGACGGGGAATTCACCCCTCCACTTT. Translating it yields CASSLTGTGNSPLHF.

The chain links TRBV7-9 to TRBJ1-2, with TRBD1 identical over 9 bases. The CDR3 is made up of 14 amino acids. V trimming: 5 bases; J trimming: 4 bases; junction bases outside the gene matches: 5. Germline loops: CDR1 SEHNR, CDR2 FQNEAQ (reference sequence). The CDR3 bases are TGTGCCAGCAGCCCGGACAGGGGAGGCTATGGCTACACCTTC. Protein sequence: CASSPDRGGYGYTF.

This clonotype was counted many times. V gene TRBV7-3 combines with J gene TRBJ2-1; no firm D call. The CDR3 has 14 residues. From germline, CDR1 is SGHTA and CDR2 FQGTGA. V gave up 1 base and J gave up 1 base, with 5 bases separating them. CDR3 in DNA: TGTGCCAGCAGCTTAATAGGGTCCTACAATGAGCAGTTCTTC. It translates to CASSLIGSYNEQFF. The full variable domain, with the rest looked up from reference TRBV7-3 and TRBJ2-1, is GAGVSQTPSNKVTEKGKYVELRCDPISGHTALYWYRQSLGQGPEFLIYFQGTGAADDSGLPNDRFFAVRPEGSVSTLKIQRTERGDSAVYLCASSLIGSYNEQFFGPGTRLTVL.

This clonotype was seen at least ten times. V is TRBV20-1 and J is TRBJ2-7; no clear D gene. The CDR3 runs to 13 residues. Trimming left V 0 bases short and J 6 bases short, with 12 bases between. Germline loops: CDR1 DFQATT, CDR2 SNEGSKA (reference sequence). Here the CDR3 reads CSARDRIDGEQYV. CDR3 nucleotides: TGCAGTGCTAGAGATCGGATAGATGGCGAGCAGTACGTC.